A selection of T cell receptor beta chains follows, all from one sample in a study of T-cell reconstitution after alpha-beta-depleted transplantation in children. TCRdb analysed the PCR reads with MiXCR anew, one entry per CDR3 protein. The profile covers 450,000 to 550,000 distinct CDR3 sequences, with approximately 10% appearing a single time and approximately 15% taken by the ten largest. This sample comprised PBMCs, mostly from graft donor cells, obtained 180 days after TCRalphabeta/CD19-depleted stem cell transplant. The receptors stem from a female patient aged 2 to 10 who had a stem cell transplant for aplastic anemia, so the T cells may come from the graft donor. Each CDR3 is given with its conserved first and last residue. The order of the fields is V gene, J gene, CDR3 length, CDR3 protein.

V: TRBV27
J: TRBJ2-1
length: 12
CDR3: CASSFPAGEQFF

V: TRBV5-5
J: TRBJ1-2
length: 15
CDR3: CASSLGAGGNYGYTF

V: TRBV12-3/TRBV12-4
J: TRBJ2-1
length: 13
CDR3: CASSFSQRNEQFF

V: TRBV5-1
J: TRBJ2-1
length: 15
CDR3: CASSFVSISGNEQFF

V: TRBV7-9
J: TRBJ2-1
length: 14
CDR3: CASRTSGSYNEQFF

V: TRBV7-3
J: TRBJ2-3
length: 14
CDR3: CASSPLPRGSPQYF

V: TRBV28
J: TRBJ1-4
length: 15
CDR3: CASSPGTALNEKLFF

V: TRBV5-4
J: TRBJ2-3
length: 15
CDR3: CASSLRAQGRDTQYF

V: TRBV5-4
J: TRBJ1-2
length: 14
CDR3: CASSLWDSNYGYTF

V: TRBV20-1
J: TRBJ2-7
length: 14
CDR3: CSARDLGVSYEQYF

V: TRBV5-1
J: TRBJ2-1
length: 20
CDR3: CASSSALGLAGPSSYNEQFF

V: TRBV29-1
J: TRBJ2-4
length: 11
CDR3: CSVQGPNIQYF

V: TRBV11-2
J: TRBJ1-5
length: 13
CDR3: CASSFTGIQPQHF

V: TRBV14
J: TRBJ2-5
length: 16
CDR3: CASSLRTSGSAETQYF

V: TRBV28
J: TRBJ2-7
length: 14
CDR3: CASSLSGRGGEQYF

V: TRBV20-1
J: TRBJ1-2
length: 18
CDR3: CSARGGPNQKPNPEGYTF

V: TRBV7-2
J: TRBJ1-1
length: 14
CDR3: CASSPWIGLPEAFF

V: TRBV27
J: TRBJ1-1
length: 14
CDR3: CASSLSVGFAEAFF

V: TRBV29-1
J: TRBJ2-3
length: 17
CDR3: CSVDHETGTGRPDTQYF

V: TRBV6-5
J: TRBJ2-1
length: 14
CDR3: CASSYWRTHNEQFF

V: TRBV20-1
J: TRBJ2-7
length: 11
CDR3: CSASDSYEQYF

V: TRBV6-2/TRBV6-3
J: TRBJ1-5
length: 15
CDR3: CASSYPGGHYQPQHF

V: TRBV3-1
J: TRBJ2-1
length: 13
CDR3: CASSPRQGSEQFF

V: TRBV7-2
J: TRBJ2-7
length: 15
CDR3: CASSLAGTVGYEQYF

V: TRBV6-2/TRBV6-3
J: TRBJ2-4
length: 14
CDR3: CASSRRGRADIQYF

V: TRBV4-3
J: TRBJ2-1
length: 12
CDR3: CASSLKHGSVRF

V: TRBV7-9
J: TRBJ2-7
length: 14
CDR3: CASSLGRTHDEQYF

V: TRBV6-1
J: TRBJ1-1
length: 19
CDR3: CASSRGLPGQPLMNTEAFF

V: TRBV9
J: TRBJ1-1
length: 15
CDR3: CASSVAGQVNTEAFF

V: TRBV24-1
J: TRBJ2-1
length: 17
CDR3: CATSDYRTSGRSNEQFF

V: TRBV7-2
J: TRBJ2-5
length: 15
CDR3: CASSSGTLAAETQYF

V: TRBV10-3
J: TRBJ2-7
length: 14
CDR3: CAISRGADSYEQYF

V: TRBV28
J: TRBJ2-3
length: 14
CDR3: CASRSGTGTDTQYF

V: TRBV12-3/TRBV12-4
J: TRBJ2-5
length: 14
CDR3: CASSSTGTGGNQYF

V: TRBV29-1
J: TRBJ2-1
length: 16
CDR3: CSVEGLGIVAINEQFF

V: TRBV6-5
J: TRBJ1-5
length: 13
CDR3: CASSYIQGATTIF

V: TRBV7-2
J: TRBJ2-7
length: 14
CDR3: CASSPGTVSYEQYF

V: TRBV20-1
J: TRBJ2-4
length: 18
CDR3: CSARGTSEERWAKNIQYF

V: TRBV2
J: TRBJ2-1
length: 16
CDR3: CASLRGLGGSYNEQFF

V: TRBV6-5
J: TRBJ1-1
length: 15
CDR3: CASNPPGQGNTEAFF

V: TRBV28
J: TRBJ2-7
length: 14
CDR3: CASSFRGLDYEQYF

V: TRBV15
J: TRBJ1-1
length: 17
CDR3: CATSTRAGGQGATEAFF

V: TRBV29-1
J: TRBJ1-2
length: 13
CDR3: CSAVGQGGYGYTF

V: TRBV7-9
J: TRBJ2-1
length: 14
CDR3: CASRQLAVYNEQFF

V: TRBV20-1
J: TRBJ2-1
length: 15
CDR3: CSARDRGGDGIEQFF

V: TRBV7-2
J: TRBJ2-7
length: 13
CDR3: CASSLERGREQYF

V: TRBV20-1
J: TRBJ1-2
length: 16
CDR3: CSAHIPLDRVNYGYTF

V: TRBV29-1
J: TRBJ2-3
length: 13
CDR3: CSVGATGSDTQYF

V: TRBV9
J: TRBJ1-4
length: 15
CDR3: CASSVAWKPGEKLFF

V: TRBV29-1
J: TRBJ1-2
length: 13
CDR3: CSVGQGFDYGYTF

V: TRBV5-1
J: TRBJ2-7
length: 15
CDR3: CASSLWGTGPNEQYF